The 10 T cell receptor beta chains listed next were all sequenced from one sample in a study of blood T cell repertoires in COVID-19. The assay was immunoSEQ multiplex PCR, and TCRdb's table has in-frame clones only and misses some. Counted here are around 180,000 clones, approximately 87% occurring once; the ten biggest clones make up just under 2.5%. Sequencing was done on a sample of peripheral blood. The receptors derive from a man aged 40-50 years with active or convalescent COVID-19.

The chain is built from TRBV9 and TRBJ2-1; a weak D match, TRBD1 (6 bases). CDR3 length: 15 amino acids. The germline V gene has CDR1 SGDLS and CDR2 YYNGEE. Trimming pared 0 bases from V and 10 bases from J, leaving 17 bases between. CDR3 nucleotides: TGTGCCAGCAGCGTAGCTGGTAATACAGGGATAGAGCAGTTCTTC. Amino acid sequence: CASSVAGNTGIEQFF.

The genes are TRBV30 and TRBJ2-2; possibly TRBD2 for D (6 bases). The CDR3 totals 15 residues. In germline, CDR1 is GTSNPN, CDR2 SVGIG (reference sequence). Trimming took off 3 bases at V and 6 bases at J, with 17 bases between the two ends. The CDR3 region has the DNA TGTGCCTGGAGCCCTGGAGGGGAAGTTGCCGGGGAGCTGTTTTTT. It yields the protein CAWSPGGEVAGELFF.

The chain couples TRBV5-6 to TRBJ1-6; tentatively, D is TRBD1 (5 bases). Trimming pared 4 bases from V and 10 bases from J, leaving 12 bases between. The germline CDR1 and CDR2 sequences are SGHDT and YYEEEE. This CDR3 is built from 13 residues. CDR3 in amino acids: CASSKLGVSPLHF. Here the CDR3 DNA reads TGTGCCAGCAGCAAGCTAGGGGTCTCACCCCTCCACTTT.

The chain employs TRBV5-4 and TRBJ2-7; a weak D match, TRBD2 (5 bases). This CDR3 has 12 residues. Per germline, CDR1 SGHNT and CDR2 YYREEE (reference sequence). V was cut by 4 bases and J by 7 bases, with 12 bases left in between. CDR3 region: CASSNPGEEQYF. Here the CDR3 DNA reads TGTGCCAGCAGCAACCCCGGGGAGGAGCAGTACTTC.

This clone was detected a few times. This chain joins TRBV27 and TRBJ1-2; D is unclear. This CDR3 region has 14 residues. The V end was cut by 3 bases, the J end by 4 bases, with 12 bases between. CDR1 MNHEY and CDR2 SMNVEV come from the germline V gene (reference sequence). CDR3 region: CASSFSGGLYGYTF. Written as DNA, the CDR3 is TGTGCCAGCAGTTTTTCTGGAGGACTCTATGGCTACACCTTC.

This chain connects TRBV9 to TRBJ2-3; D uncertain. Germline V gene data show CDR1 as SGDLS and CDR2 as YYNGEE. CDR3 length: 14 amino acids. The germline V and J ends were trimmed by 3 bases and 0 bases, with 8 bases remaining between them. The CDR3 here is CASSAVTSTDTQYF. The CDR3 coding sequence is TGTGCCAGCAGCGCGGTAACTAGCACAGATACGCAGTATTTT.

This chain connects TRBV4-3 to TRBJ2-1; D possibly corresponds to TRBD2 (5 bases). The V end lost 0 bases, the J end lost 1 base, and 10 bases lay between the germline ends. The length of the CDR3 is 16 residues. The germline V gene encodes CDR1 LGHNA and CDR2 YSLEER. CDR3 nucleotide sequence: TGCGCCAGCAGCCAAGACATTCCGGGGTCCTACAATGAGCAGTTCTTC. This gives the protein CASSQDIPGSYNEQFF.

This chain joins TRBV12-5 and TRBJ1-5; a weak D match, TRBD1 (5 bases). With 0 bases removed from V and 5 bases from J, the gap between germline ends came to 14 bases. Germline values: CDR1 LGHNT, CDR2 FRNRAP. The CDR3 has 16 amino acids. The CDR3 DNA reads as TGTGCTAGTGGTTTGGTACTAAGGGGCCCCTATCAGCCCCAGCATTTT. It translates to CASGLVLRGPYQPQHF. The entire variable domain, with the rest obtained from reference TRBV12-5 and TRBJ1-5, is as follows: DARVTQTPRHKVTEMGQEVTMRCQPILGHNTVFWYRQTMMQGLELLAYFRNRAPLDDSGMPKDRFSAEMPDATLATLKIQPSEPRDSAVYFCASGLVLRGPYQPQHFGDGTRLSIL.

This chain joins TRBV2 and TRBJ2-5; 9 positions match TRBD2. CDR1 and CDR2 (germline): SNHLY, FYNNEI. There are 14 residues in the CDR3. The V gene end was trimmed by 6 bases and the J gene end by 1 base; junction bases not matched to a gene: 3. As DNA, the CDR3 is TGTGCCAGCAGCCGAGCGGGGGGCCAAGAGACCCAGTACTTC. It encodes CASSRAGGQETQYF.

This clone was observed a handful of times. The V call is TRBV4-3, the J call TRBJ1-1; 7 bases are shared with TRBD1. Per germline, CDR1 LGHNA and CDR2 YSLEER. The CDR3 runs 12 residues. Unmatched junction bases numbered 2, after V lost 4 bases and J lost 6 bases. The CDR3 bases are TGCGCCAGCAGCCGAGGACAGGCTGAAGCTTTCTTT. The encoded protein is CASSRGQAEAFF.